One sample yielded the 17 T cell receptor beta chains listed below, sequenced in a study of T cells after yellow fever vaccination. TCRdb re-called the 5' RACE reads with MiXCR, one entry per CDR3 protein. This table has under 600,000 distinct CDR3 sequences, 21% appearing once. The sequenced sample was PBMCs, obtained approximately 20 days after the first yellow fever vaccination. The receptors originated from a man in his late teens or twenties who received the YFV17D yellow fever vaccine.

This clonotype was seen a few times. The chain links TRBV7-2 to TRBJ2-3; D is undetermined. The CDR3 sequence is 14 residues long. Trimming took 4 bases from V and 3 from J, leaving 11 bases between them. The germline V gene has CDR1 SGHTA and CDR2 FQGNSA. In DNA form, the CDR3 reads TGTGCCAGCAGCTACGGACCGCCGACAGATACGCAGTATTTT. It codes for CASSYGPPTDTQYF.

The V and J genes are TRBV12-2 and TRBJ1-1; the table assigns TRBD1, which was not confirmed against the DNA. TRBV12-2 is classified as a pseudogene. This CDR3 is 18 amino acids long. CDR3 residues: CASRRTWRGHEMNTEAFF. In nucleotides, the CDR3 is TGTGCAAGTCGCCGAACCTGGCGGGGGCATGAAATGAACACTGAAGCTTTCTTT.

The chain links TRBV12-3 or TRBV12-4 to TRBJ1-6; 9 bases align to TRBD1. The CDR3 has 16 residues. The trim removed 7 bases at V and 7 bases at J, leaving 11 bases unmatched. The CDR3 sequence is CASIKQGANGNSPLHF. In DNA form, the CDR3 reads TGTGCCAGCATCAAACAGGGGGCAAATGGAAATTCACCCCTCCACTTT.

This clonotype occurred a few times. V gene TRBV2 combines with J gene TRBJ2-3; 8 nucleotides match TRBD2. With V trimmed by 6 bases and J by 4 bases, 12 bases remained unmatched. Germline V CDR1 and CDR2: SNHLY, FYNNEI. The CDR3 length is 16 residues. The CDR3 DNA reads TGTGCCAGCAGGAGAAGGAGCGGGGGCGGCCCAGATACGCAGTATTTT. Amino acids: CASRRRSGGGPDTQYF.

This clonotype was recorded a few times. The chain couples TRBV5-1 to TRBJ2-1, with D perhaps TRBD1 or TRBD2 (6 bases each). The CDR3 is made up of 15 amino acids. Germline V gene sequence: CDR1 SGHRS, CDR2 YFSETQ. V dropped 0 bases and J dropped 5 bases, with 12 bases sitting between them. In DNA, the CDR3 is TGCGCCAGCAGCTTGGTTGGGGGGCGGCACAATGAGCAGTTCTTC. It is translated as CASSLVGGRHNEQFF.

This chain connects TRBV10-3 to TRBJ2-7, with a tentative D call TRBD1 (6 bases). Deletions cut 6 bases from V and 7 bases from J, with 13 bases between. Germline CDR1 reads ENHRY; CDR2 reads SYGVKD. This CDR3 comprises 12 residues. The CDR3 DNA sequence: TGTGCCATCAGGGAACAGGGACGAGAGCAGTACTTC. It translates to CAIREQGREQYF.

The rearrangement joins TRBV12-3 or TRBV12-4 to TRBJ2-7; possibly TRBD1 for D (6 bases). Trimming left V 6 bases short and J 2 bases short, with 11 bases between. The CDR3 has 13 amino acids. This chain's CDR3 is CASSPGHAYEQYV. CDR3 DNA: TGTGCCAGCAGCCCGGGACACGCCTACGAGCAGTACGTC.

The CDR3 bases are TGTGCCTCAGGGACAACGGGGGGAGGGTTGAATGAGCAGTTCTTC. It encodes CASGTTGGGLNEQFF. V usage is TRBV28 and J usage is TRBJ2-1; D may be TRBD2 (7 bases). The ends were cut back, 11 bases at V and 7 bases at J, with 24 bases in the middle. CDR1 and CDR2 (germline): MDHEN, SYDVKM. This CDR3 is built from 15 residues.

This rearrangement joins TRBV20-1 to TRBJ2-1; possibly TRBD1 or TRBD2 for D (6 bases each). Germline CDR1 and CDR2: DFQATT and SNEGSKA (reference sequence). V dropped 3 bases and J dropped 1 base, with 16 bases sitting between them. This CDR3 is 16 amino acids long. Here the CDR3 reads CSARIVEGGSYNEQFF. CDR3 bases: TGCAGTGCTAGGATTGTAGAAGGGGGGTCCTACAATGAGCAGTTCTTC.

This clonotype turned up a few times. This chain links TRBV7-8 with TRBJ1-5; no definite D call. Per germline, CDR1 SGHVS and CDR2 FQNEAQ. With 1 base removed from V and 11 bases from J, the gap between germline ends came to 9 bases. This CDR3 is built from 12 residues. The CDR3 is CASSLGRGAQHF. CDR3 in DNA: TGTGCCAGCAGCTTAGGTCGGGGAGCCCAGCATTTT.

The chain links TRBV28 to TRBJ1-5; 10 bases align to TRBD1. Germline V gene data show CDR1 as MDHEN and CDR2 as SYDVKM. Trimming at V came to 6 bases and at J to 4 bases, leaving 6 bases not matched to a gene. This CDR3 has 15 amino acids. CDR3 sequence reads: CASRGDRGRNQPQHF. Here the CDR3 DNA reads TGTGCCAGCAGGGGGGACAGGGGTCGTAATCAGCCCCAGCATTTT.

CDR3 coding DNA: TGTGCCAGCAATTTCCTGGGGGGGGAGCTGTTTTTT. It codes for CASNFLGGELFF. The genes are TRBV12-3 or TRBV12-4 and TRBJ2-2, with D hard to call. CDR3 length equals 12 residues. V gave up 7 bases and J gave up 8 bases, with 11 bases separating them.

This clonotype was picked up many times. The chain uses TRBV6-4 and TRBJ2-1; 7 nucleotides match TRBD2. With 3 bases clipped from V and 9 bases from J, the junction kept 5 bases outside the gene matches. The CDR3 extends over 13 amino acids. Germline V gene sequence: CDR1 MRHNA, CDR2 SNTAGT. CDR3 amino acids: CASSDTSVSEQFF. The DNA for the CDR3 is TGTGCCAGCAGTGATACTAGCGTTTCTGAGCAGTTCTTC.

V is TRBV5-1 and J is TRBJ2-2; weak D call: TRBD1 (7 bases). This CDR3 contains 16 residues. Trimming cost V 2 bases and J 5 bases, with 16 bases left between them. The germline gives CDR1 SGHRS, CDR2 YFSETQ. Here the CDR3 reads CASSFRQGGSTGELFF. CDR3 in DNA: TGCGCCAGCAGCTTTCGTCAGGGGGGAAGTACCGGGGAGCTGTTTTTT.

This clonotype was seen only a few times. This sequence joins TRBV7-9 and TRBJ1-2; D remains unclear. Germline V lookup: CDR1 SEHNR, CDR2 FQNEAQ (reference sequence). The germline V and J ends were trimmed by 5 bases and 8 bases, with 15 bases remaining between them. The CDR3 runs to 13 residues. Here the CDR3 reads CASSPTPQRGYTF. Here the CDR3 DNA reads TGTGCCAGCAGCCCTACCCCACAGAGAGGCTACACCTTC.

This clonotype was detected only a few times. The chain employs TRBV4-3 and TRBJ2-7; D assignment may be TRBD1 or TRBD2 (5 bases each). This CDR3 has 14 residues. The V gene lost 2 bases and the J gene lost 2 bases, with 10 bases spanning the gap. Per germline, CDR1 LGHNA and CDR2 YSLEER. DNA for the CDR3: TGCGCCAGCAGCCAAAGACGGGGCCCCTACGAGCAGTACTTC. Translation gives CASSQRRGPYEQYF.

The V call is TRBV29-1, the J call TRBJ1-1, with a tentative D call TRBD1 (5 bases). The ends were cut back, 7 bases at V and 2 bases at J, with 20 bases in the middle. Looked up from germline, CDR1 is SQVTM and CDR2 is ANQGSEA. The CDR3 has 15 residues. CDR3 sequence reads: CSARQRAQINTEAFF. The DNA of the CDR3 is TGCAGCGCCCGACAGAGAGCACAAATTAACACTGAAGCTTTCTTT.